The rows below give T cell receptor beta chains drawn from one sample of a study of tumor T cells in aggressive B-cell lymphoma. Profiled with immunoSEQ multiplex PCR; TCRdb holds only in-frame clones, not every one. The data contain around 2,200 clones, approximately 83% of them singletons. The sequenced material came from tumor tissue. These receptors all stem from an adult with diffuse large B cell lymphoma. The CDR3 runs from the conserved cysteine through the conserved F or W. A D gene is named only where the DNA matches it firmly. Size tells how often a clone was seen (once, few, many) or the class of an expanded clone, and some rows leave it out.

abundance	d_gene	len	j_gene	v_gene	CDR3nt	CDR3aa
NA	TRBD2	15	TRBJ2-1	TRBV11-3	TGTGCCAGCAGCCCTCCCGGCGGGAGGGCCAATGAGCAGTTCTTC	CASSPPGGRANEQFF
NA	NA	15	TRBJ2-1	TRBV2	TGTGCCAGCAGTGAAGTGGAGTACTCCTACAATGAGCAGTTCTTC	CASSEVEYSYNEQFF
NA	NA	14	TRBJ1-4	TRBV5-1	TGCGCCAGCGCTGTGGGGCCCAGGGATGAAAAACTGTTTTTT	CASAVGPRDEKLFF
NA	NA	12	TRBJ2-1	TRBV5-1	TGCGCCAGCAGCGCCCCGGGTGATGAGCAGTTCTTC	CASSAPGDEQFF
NA	TRBD1	14	TRBJ2-5	TRBV4-1	TGCGCCAGCAGCGATGGACAGGGGCAAGAGACCCAGTACTTC	CASSDGQGQETQYF
NA	TRBD1	14	TRBJ1-1	TRBV29-1	TGCAGCGTTAAGGACAGGTGGGAAAAAACTGAAGCTTTCTTT	CSVKDRWEKTEAFF
hyperexpanded	NA	13	TRBJ2-1	TRBV7-9	TGTGCCAGCAGCGGACTGGACAGCCAGGAGCAGTTCTTC	CASSGLDSQEQFF
NA	TRBD1	14	TRBJ2-7	TRBV9	TGTGCCAGCAGCGTGGGGGACAGGGGGATCGAGCAGTACTTC	CASSVGDRGIEQYF
NA	TRBD1	15	TRBJ2-3	TRBV7-3	TGTGCCAGCAGCCGTACAGGGGCCCTCGCAGATACGCAGTATTTT	CASSRTGALADTQYF
NA	TRBD2	14	TRBJ2-1	TRBV15	TGTGCCACCAGCAGTGATACTACCGGGACTAGGCGATTCTTC	CATSSDTTGTRRFF
NA	NA	16	TRBJ2-6	TRBV29-1	TGCAGCGTTGAAACAGCTACCGAATCTGGGGCCAACGTCCTGACTTTC	CSVETATESGANVLTF
NA	NA	15	TRBJ2-7	TRBV28	TGTGCCAGCAGCCTATCGGGACTGATCTCCTACGAGCAGTACTTC	CASSLSGLISYEQYF
NA	NA	12	TRBJ2-1	TRBV7-8	TGTGCCAGCAGCTTCCGGGAGAGTGAGCAGTTCTTC	CASSFRESEQFF
NA	NA	15	TRBJ1-6	TRBV30	TGTGCCTGGAGTGTGGGAGGCTCCTATAATTCACCCCTCCACTTT	CAWSVGGSYNSPLHF
NA	NA	15	TRBJ1-1	TRBV5-4	TGTGCCAGCAGCTTTTACGACAGCATGAACACTGAAGCTTTCTTT	CASSFYDSMNTEAFF
few	NA	15	TRBJ2-1	TRBV6-4	TGTGCCAGCAGTCTAGGGGGGGGGCCCTACAATGAGCAGTTCTTC	CASSLGGGPYNEQFF
NA	TRBD1	17	TRBJ1-3	TRBV6-1	TGTGCCAGCAGTGAGAGGACAGGGGGTAACTCTGGAAACACCATATATTTT	CASSERTGGNSGNTIYF
NA	NA	14	TRBJ1-1	TRBV27	TGTGCCAGCAGTTTAAAGGGGTTGAACACTGAAGCTTTCTTT	CASSLKGLNTEAFF
NA	TRBD2	16	TRBJ2-5	TRBV7-2	TGTGCCAGCAGCCCGACCGGCGGGAGCCCTCAAGAGACCCAGTACTTC	CASSPTGGSPQETQYF
large	NA	14	TRBJ1-1	TRBV13	TGTGCCAGCAGCTTAGTACAGATGAACACTGAAGCTTTCTTT	CASSLVQMNTEAFF
NA	NA	14	TRBJ2-7	TRBV5-1	TGCGCCAGCAGCTTTTCCAGGGGCCTATACGAGCAGTACTTC	CASSFSRGLYEQYF
NA	NA	12	TRBJ2-1	TRBV11-2	TGTGCCAGCAGCTTAGATTCGGGTGAGCAGTTCTTC	CASSLDSGEQFF
once	NA	14	TRBJ2-5	TRBV19	TGTGCCAGTCGCAATTGGGGCCTGGGAGAGACCCAGTACTTC	CASRNWGLGETQYF
NA	NA	13	TRBJ1-1	TRBV30	TGTGCCTGGGGATTACAGAAGAACACTGAAGCTTTCTTT	CAWGLQKNTEAFF
NA	NA	16	TRBJ1-6	TRBV30	TGTGCCTGGGGGGGGGATCCGGACCCCTATAATTCACCCCTCCACTTT	CAWGGDPDPYNSPLHF
NA	NA	11	TRBJ2-7	TRBV30	TGTGCCTGGAGTTCAATTTACGAGCAGTACTTC	CAWSSIYEQYF
once	NA	15	TRBJ2-2	TRBV2	TGTGCCAGCAGAAGGTCGGGGTTGAACACCGGGGAGCTGTTTTTT	CASRRSGLNTGELFF